This T cell receptor beta chain was identified during a study of cytomegalovirus exposure and HLA in healthy donors. For the study at large: The platform used for the approximately 130 validation repertoires matched that of the approximately 670 first-cohort repertoires, a later analysis reported.

A remark on this clone: What it recognizes is unknown.

Study-level results: In the 120 or so validation repertoires, more than 85% of cluster scores exceeded 0, per a later analysis. Reports showed the classifier diagnosing cytomegalovirus status with high specificity and sensitivity. The study listed around 150 cytomegalovirus-associated TCR beta chains.

Assay used: immunoSEQ multiplex PCR; TCRdb lists only in-frame clones, some missing. This table has tens of thousands of clones, about 91% appearing once. The germline V and J ends were trimmed by 5 bases and 2 bases, with 12 bases remaining between them. CDR3 length: 14 amino acids. Germline CDR1 is SGHTA and CDR2 is FQGTGA. The rearrangement links TRBV7-3 to TRBJ1-2; D uncertain. The sequencing input was PBMCs. This receptor was obtained from a woman aged 25-40 years in good health and CMV-seronegative. The DNA of the CDR3 is TGTGCCAGCAGCCCGACGGCGGGGAACTATGGCTACACCTTC. Translating it yields CASSPTAGNYGYTF.